The subject of this entry is one TCR beta chain. Its antigen is not identified. The CDR3 length is 12 residues. Germline V gene lookup returns CDR1 DFQATT and CDR2 SNEGSKA (reference sequence). J gave up 6 bases and V 4 bases, and 6 bases lay outside the gene matches. The sample originates from a study of breast tumors, draining lymph nodes, adjacent tissues. Findings and limits, study-wide: Luminal-like breast cancer showed significantly greater tumor-nontumor repertoire similarity than basal-like breast cancer did. Tumor T cell lymph node origin was a supported hypothesis, not proven. Findings are consistent with lymph node origin and intratumoral expansion of most tumor T cells. Tumor TCR diversity was below lymph nodes but above nontumor tissue.

TCRdb analysed the multiplex PCR reads with MiXCR anew, one entry per CDR3 protein. The top ten hold 23% of the sample, which has about 24,000 distinct CDR3 sequences, around 68% seen once. V and J are TRBV20-1 and TRBJ2-7; 7 bases fit TRBD1. The origin of this receptor is a female donor with breast cancer. Some clones in this sample may be carry-over from other donors' samples. The sample consisted of tumor-adjacent breast tissue. The CDR3 here is CSATKTGSEQYF. The CDR3 DNA is TGCAGTGCTACCAAGACAGGGTCCGAGCAGTACTTC.